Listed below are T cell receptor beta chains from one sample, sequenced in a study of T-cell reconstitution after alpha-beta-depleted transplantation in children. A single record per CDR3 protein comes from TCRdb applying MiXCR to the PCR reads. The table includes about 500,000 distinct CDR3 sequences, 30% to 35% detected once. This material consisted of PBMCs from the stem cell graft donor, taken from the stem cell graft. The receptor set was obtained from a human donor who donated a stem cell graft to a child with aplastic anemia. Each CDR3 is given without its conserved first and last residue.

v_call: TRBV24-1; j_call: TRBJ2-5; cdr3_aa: ATSDRGAETQY
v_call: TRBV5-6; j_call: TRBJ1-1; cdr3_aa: ASSLARQKNTEAF
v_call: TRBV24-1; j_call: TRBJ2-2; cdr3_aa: ATGPDWSPGELF
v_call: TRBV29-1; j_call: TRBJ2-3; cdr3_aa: SVEYGGPDTQY
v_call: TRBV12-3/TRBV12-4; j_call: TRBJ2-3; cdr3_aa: ASSLFVVSTDTQY
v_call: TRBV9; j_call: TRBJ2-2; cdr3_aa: ASSVAQRATGELF
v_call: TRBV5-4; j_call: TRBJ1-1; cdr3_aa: ASSFVDANTEAF
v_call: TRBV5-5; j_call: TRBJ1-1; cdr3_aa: ASSLEGWGTSEAF
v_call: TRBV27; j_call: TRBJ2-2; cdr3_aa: ASSLEVSGSWTGELF
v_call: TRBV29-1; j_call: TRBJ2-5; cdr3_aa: SAGQARQETQY
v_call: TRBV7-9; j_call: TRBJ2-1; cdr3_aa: ASSPIENRNEQF
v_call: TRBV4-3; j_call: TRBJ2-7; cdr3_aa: ASSQGVQGPYEQY
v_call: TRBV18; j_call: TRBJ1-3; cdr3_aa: ASSRGTANSGNTIY
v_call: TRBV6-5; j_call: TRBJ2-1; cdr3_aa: ASRRLNEQF
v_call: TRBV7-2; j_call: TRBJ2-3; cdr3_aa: ASSLAGLAVGGTDTQY
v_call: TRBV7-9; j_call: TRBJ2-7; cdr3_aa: ASSNGPTYEQY
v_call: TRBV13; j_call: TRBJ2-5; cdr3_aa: ASSLEADAVRRETQY
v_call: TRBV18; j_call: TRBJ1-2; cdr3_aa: ASSPNTGNYGYT
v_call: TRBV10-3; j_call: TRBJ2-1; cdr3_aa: AISEDKYNEQF
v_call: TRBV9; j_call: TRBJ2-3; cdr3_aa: ASSALDRTDTQY
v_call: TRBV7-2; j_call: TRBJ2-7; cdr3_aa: ASSLVAGSGDEQY
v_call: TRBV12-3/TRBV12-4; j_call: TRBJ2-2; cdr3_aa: ATRGGTGELF
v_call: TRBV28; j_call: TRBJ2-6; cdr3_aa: ASSRLSSGANVLT
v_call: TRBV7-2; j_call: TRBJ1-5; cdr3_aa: ASSLKGPSNQPQH
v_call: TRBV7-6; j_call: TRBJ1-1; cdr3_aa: ASSPGDSPEAF
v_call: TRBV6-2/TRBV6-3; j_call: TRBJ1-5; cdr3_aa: ASSYAGPQH
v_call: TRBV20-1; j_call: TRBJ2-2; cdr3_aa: SARGPTGELF
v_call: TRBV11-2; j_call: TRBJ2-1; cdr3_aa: ASMEYSYNEQF
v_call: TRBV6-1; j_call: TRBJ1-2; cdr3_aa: ASRQGEGGYGYT
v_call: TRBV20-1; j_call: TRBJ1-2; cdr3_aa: SDRTSYGYT
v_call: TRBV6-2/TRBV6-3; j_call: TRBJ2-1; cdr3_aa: ASSSIRTSGRVNEQF
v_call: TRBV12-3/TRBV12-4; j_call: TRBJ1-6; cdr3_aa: ASRTQGYSPLH
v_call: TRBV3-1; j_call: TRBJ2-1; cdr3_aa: ASSNGQGESEQF
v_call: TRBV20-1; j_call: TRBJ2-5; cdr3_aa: SARDGGTGGETQY
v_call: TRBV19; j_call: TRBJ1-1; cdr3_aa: ASRGTGNTEAF
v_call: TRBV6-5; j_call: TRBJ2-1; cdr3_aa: ASSYTGALSSYNEQF
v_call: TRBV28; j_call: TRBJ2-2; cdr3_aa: ASSSSGGTGELF
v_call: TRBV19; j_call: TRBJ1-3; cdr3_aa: ASSPDRLGRNTIY
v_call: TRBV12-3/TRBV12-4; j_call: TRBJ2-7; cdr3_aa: ASSTIMYEQY
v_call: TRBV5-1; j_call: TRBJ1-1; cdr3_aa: ASSLASTDTEAF
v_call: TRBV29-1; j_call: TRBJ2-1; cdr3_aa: SVANRALGNEQF
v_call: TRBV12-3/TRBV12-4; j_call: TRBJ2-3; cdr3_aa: ASSHSGSPDTQY
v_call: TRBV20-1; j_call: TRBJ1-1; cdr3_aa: SAWDSEAF
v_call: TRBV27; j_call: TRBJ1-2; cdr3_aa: ASSFRANYGYT
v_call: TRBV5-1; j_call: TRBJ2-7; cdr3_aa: ASSWEGDEQY